This T cell receptor (beta chain) comes out of a study of cytomegalovirus exposure and HLA in healthy donors. A multiplex PCR was run with 60 Vbeta primers and 13 Jbeta primers. Clones were sequenced by immunoSEQ multiplex PCR, and TCRdb holds only the in-frame ones, with some missing. The top ten hold 2.5% to 4% of the sample, which has more than 140,000 clones, more than 70% seen once. As concerns this clone: Its target is unknown.

CDR3 length: 12 residues. The germline gives CDR1 SGHTA, CDR2 FQGNSA. Trimming left V 5 bases short and J 7 bases short, with 9 bases between. Study-level results: More clonal expansion characterized HLA-associated TCR beta chains than equally common others in a later analysis.

This chain uses TRBV7-2 with TRBJ1-5; weak D call: TRBD1 (5 bases). What was sequenced was PBMCs. The TCR comes from a man between 35 and 55 years old in good health and CMV-seronegative. The CDR3 DNA sequence: TGTGCCAGCAGCCAGGAGGGGCAGCCCCAGCATTTT. Translated: CASSQEGQPQHF.